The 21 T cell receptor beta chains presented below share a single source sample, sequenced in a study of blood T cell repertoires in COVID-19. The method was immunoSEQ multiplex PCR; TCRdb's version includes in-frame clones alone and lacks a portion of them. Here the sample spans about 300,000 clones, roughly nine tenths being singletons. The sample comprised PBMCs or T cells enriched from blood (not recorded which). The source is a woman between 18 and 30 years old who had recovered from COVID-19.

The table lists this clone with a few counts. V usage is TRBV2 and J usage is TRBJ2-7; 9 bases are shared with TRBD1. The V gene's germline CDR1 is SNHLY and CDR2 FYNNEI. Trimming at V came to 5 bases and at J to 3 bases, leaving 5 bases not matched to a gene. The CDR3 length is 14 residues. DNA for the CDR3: TGTGCCAGCAGTCCCCGGACAGGGGTCTACGAGCAGTACTTC. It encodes CASSPRTGVYEQYF.

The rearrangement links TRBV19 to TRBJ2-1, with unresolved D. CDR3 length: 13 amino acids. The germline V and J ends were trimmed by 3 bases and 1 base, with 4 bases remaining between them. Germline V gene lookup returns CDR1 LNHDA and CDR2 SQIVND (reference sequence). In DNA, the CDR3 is TGTGCCAGTAGTATCCGGTCCTACAATGAGCAGTTCTTC. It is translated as CASSIRSYNEQFF.

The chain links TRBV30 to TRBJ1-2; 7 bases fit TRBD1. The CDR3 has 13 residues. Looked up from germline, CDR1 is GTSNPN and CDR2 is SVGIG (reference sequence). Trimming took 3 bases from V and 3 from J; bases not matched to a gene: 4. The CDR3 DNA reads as TGTGCCTGGAGCCCCGACAGGGACTATGGCTACACCTTC. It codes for CAWSPDRDYGYTF.

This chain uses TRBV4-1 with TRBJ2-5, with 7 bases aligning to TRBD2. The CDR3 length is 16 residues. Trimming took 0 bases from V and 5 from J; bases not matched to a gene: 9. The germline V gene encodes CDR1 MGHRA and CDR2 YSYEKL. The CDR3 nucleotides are TGCGCCAGCAGCCAAGATGTTGGGGAGGGTCCGGAGACCCAGTACTTC. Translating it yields CASSQDVGEGPETQYF.

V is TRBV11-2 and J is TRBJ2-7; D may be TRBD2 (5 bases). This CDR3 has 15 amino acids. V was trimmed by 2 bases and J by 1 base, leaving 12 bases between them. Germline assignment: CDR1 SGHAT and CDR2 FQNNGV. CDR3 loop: CASSLNSPGSYEQYF. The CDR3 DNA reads TGTGCCAGCAGCTTAAATTCCCCGGGGTCCTACGAGCAGTACTTC.

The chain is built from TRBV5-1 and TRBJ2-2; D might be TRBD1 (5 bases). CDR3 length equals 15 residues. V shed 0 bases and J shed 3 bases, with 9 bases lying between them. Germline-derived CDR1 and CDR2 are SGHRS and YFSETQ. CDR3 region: CASSLVKGDTGELFF. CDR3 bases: TGCGCCAGCAGCTTGGTGAAAGGGGACACCGGGGAGCTGTTTTTT.

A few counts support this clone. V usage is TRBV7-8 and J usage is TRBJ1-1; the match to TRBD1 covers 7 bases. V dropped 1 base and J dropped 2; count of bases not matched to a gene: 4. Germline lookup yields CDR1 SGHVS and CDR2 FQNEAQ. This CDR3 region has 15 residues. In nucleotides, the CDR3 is TGTGCCAGCAGCTTAGGGGACAGCTTTAACACTGAAGCTTTCTTT. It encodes CASSLGDSFNTEAFF.

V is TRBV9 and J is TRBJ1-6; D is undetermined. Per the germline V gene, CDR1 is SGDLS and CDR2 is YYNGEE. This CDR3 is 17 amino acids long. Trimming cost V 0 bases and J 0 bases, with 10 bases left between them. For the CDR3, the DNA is TGTGCCAGCAGCGTAGATCCGGGAGGCTCCTATAATTCACCCCTCCACTTT. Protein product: CASSVDPGGSYNSPLHF.

The CDR3: CASSLKGAHEQFF. In DNA, the CDR3 is TGTGCCAGCAGCTTAAAGGGGGCACATGAGCAGTTCTTC. The rearrangement uses TRBV7-9 and TRBJ2-1; 7 bases fit TRBD1. The CDR3 spans 13 residues. Per the germline V gene, CDR1 is SEHNR and CDR2 is FQNEAQ (reference sequence). With 2 bases clipped from V and 8 bases from J, the junction kept 3 bases outside the gene matches.

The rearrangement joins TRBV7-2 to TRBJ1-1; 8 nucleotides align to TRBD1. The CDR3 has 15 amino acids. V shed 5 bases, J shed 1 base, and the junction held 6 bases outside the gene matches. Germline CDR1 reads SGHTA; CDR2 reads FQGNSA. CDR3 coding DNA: TGTGCCAGCAGCGCCCTACAGGGGGGGAACACTGAAGCTTTCTTT. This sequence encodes CASSALQGGNTEAFF.

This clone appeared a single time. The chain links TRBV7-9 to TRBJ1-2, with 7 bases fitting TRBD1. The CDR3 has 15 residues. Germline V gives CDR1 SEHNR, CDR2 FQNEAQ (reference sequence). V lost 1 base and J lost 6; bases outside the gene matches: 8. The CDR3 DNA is TGTGCCAGCAGCTTAGTAGCAGGGGGAAGCGATGGCTACACCTTC. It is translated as CASSLVAGGSDGYTF.

CDR3 protein: CASSPTTGDLTQYF. The CDR3 bases are TGTGCCAGCTCACCAACCACAGGGGACCTGACCCAGTACTTC. The gene calls are TRBV18 and TRBJ2-5; TRBD1 agrees at 7 bases. The V gene's germline CDR1 is KGHSH and CDR2 LQKENI. The CDR3 has 14 residues. The V and J ends lost 2 bases and 7 bases, in that order; junction bases with no gene match: 7.

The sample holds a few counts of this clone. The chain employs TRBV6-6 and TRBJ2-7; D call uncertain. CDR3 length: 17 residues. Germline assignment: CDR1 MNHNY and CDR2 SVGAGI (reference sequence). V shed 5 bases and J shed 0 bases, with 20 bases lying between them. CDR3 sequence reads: CASSPSHLVRSSYEQYF. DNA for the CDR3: TGTGCCAGCAGTCCATCGCATCTAGTGAGGAGCTCCTACGAGCAGTACTTC.

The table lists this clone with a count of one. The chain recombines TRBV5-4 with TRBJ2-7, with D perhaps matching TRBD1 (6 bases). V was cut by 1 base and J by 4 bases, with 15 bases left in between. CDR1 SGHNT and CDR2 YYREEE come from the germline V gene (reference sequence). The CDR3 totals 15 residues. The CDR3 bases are TGTGCCAGCAGCTTGAATAGGGGGAGTTTGTACGAGCAGTACTTC. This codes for CASSLNRGSLYEQYF.

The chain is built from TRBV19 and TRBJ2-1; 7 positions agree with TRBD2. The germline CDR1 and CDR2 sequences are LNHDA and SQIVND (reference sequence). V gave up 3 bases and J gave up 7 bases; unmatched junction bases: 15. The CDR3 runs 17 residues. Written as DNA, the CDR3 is TGTGCCAGTAGTATCCTCCCCCGGGACTACCAAGGTAATGAGCAGTTCTTC. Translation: CASSILPRDYQGNEQFF.

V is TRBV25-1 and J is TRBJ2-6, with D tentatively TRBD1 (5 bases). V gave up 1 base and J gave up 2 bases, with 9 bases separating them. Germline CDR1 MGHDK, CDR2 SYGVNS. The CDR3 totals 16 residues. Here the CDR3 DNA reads TGTGCCAGCAGTGAATCGTCCAGGGCTGGGGCCAACGTCCTGACTTTC. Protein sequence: CASSESSRAGANVLTF.

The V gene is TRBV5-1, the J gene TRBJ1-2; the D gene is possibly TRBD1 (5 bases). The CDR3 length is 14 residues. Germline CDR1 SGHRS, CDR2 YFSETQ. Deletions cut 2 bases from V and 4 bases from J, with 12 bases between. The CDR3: CASSFGGIGYGYTF. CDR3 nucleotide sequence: TGCGCCAGCAGCTTCGGGGGAATTGGCTATGGCTACACCTTC.

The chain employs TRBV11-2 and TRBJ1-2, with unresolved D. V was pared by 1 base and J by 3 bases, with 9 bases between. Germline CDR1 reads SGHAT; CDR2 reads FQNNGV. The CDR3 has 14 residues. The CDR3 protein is CASSLAGGDYGYTF. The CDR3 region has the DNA TGTGCCAGCAGCTTAGCGGGTGGCGACTATGGCTACACCTTC.

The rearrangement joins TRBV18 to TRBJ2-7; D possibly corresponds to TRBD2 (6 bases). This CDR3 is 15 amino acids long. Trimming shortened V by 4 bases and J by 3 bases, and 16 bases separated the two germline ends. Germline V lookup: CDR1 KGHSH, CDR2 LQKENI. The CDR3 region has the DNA TGTGCCAGCTCACTTTCGGGCGAGCGGGTCTACGAGCAGTACTTC. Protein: CASSLSGERVYEQYF.

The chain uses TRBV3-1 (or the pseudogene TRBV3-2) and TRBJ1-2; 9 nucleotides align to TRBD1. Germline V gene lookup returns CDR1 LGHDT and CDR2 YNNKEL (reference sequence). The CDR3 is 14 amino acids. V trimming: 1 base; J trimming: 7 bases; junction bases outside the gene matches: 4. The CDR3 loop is CASSQADRGSGYTF. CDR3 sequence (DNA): TGTGCCAGCAGCCAAGCCGACAGGGGGTCTGGCTACACCTTC.

CDR3 DNA sequence: TGTGCCAGCAGCCCTCCAGCGGGAACCACAGATACGCAGTATTTT. It translates to CASSPPAGTTDTQYF. The chain couples TRBV5-4 to TRBJ2-3, with 7 bases fitting TRBD2. The germline V gene has CDR1 SGHNT and CDR2 YYREEE (reference sequence). CDR3 length: 15 amino acids. V was pared by 4 bases and J by 2 bases, with 7 bases of the junction left unmatched.